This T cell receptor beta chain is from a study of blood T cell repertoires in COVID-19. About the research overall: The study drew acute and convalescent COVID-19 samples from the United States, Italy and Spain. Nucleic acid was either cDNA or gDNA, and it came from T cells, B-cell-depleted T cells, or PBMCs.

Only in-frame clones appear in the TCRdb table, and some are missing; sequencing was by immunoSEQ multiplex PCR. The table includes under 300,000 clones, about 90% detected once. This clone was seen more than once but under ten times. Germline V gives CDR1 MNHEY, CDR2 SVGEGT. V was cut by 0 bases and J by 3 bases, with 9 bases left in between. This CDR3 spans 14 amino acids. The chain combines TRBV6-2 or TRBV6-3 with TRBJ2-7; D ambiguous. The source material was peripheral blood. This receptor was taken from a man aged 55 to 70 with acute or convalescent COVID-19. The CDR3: CASSYSPQDYEQYF. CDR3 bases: TGTGCCAGCAGTTACTCACCTCAGGACTACGAGCAGTACTTC.